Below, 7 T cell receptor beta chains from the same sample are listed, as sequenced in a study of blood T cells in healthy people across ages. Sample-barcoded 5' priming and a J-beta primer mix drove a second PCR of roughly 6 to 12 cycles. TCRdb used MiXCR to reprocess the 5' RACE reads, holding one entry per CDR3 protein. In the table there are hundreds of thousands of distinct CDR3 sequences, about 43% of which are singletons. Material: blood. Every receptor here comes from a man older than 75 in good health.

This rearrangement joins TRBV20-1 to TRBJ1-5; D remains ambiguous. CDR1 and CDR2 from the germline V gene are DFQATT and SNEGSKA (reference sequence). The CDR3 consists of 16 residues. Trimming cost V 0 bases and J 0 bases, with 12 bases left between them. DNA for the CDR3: TGCAGTGCTAGAGATGACGAAACTGATAGCAATCAGCCCCAGCATTTT. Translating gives CSARDDETDSNQPQHF.

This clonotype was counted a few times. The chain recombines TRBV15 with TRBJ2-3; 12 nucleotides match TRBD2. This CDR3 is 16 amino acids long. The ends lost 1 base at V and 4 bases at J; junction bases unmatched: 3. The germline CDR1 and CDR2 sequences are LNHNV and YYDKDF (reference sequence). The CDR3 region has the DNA TGTGCCACCAGCAGAGGCCTAGCGGGAGGGTCAGATACGCAGTATTTT. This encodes CATSRGLAGGSDTQYF. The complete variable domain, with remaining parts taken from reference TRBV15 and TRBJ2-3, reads DAMVIQNPRYQVTQFGKPVTLSCSQTLNHNVMYWYQQKSSQAPKLLFHYYDKDFNNEADTPDNFQSRRPNTSFCFLDIRSPGLGDTAMYLCATSRGLAGGSDTQYFGPGTRLTVL.

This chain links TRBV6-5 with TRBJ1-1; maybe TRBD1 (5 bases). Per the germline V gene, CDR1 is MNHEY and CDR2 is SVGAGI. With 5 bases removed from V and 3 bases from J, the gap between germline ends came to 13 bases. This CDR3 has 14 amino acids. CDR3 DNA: TGTGCCAGCAGTCACAATACAGGTGACACTGAAGCTTTCTTT. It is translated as CASSHNTGDTEAFF.

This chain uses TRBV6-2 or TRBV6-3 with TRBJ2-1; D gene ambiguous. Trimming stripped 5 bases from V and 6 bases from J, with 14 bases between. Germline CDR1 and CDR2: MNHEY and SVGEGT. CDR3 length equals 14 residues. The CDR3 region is CASSGDKTFNEQFF. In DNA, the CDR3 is TGTGCCAGCAGTGGGGATAAGACCTTCAATGAGCAGTTCTTC.

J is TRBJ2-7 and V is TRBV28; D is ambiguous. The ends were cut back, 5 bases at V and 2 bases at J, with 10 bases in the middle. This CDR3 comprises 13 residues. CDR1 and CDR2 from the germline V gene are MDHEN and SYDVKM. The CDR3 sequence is CASSDSRTYEQYF. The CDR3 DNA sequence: TGTGCCAGCAGTGATAGCAGAACCTACGAGCAGTACTTC.

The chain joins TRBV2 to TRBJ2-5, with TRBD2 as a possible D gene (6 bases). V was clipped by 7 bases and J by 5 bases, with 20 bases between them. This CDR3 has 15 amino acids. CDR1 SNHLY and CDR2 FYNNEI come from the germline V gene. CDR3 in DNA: TGTGCCAGCAATCCCCGTCTCGGGGGAAGGGAGACCCAGTACTTC. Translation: CASNPRLGGRETQYF. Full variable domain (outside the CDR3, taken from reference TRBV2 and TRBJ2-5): EPEVTQTPSHQVTQMGQEVILRCVPISNHLYFYWYRQILGQKVEFLVSFYNNEISEKSEIFDDQFSVERPDGSNFTLKIRSTKLEDSAMYFCASNPRLGGRETQYFGPGTRLLVL.

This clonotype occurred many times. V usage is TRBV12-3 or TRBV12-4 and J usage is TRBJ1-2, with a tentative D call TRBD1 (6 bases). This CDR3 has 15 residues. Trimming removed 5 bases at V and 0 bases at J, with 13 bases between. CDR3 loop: CASSLRDIPNYGYTF. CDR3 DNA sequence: TGTGCCAGCAGTCTACGGGACATCCCTAACTATGGCTACACCTTC.